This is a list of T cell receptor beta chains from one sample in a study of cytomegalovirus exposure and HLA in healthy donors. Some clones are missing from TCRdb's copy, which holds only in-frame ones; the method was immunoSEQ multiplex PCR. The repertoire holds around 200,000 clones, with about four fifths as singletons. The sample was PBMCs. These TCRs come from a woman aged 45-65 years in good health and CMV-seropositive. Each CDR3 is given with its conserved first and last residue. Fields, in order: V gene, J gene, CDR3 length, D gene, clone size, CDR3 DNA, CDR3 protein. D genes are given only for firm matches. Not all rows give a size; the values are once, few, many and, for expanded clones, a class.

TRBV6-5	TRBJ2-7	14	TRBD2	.	TGTGCCAGCAGCCTACAGACGGGGGGAAACGAGCAGTACTTC	CASSLQTGGNEQYF
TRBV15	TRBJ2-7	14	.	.	TGTGCCACCAGCAGGGATAAAATCGGGACAAAGCAGTACTTC	CATSRDKIGTKQYF
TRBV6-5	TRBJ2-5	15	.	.	TGTGCCAGCAGGGCACAGGGCGGAGGTTGGGAGACCCAGTACTTC	CASRAQGGGWETQYF
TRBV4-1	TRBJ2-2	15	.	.	TGCGCCAGCAGCCAAGATGGGGCGGACACCGGGGAGCTGTTTTTT	CASSQDGADTGELFF
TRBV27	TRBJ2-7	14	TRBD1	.	TGTGCCAGCAGCCCAGGGGGCGTACCCTACGAGCAGTACTTC	CASSPGGVPYEQYF
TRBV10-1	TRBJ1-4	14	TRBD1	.	TGCGCCAGCAGTGACGACAGGGCCCCTGAAAAACTGTTTTTT	CASSDDRAPEKLFF
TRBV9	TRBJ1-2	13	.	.	TGTGCCAGCAGCGTAGGCCAGGGGTATGGCTACACCTTC	CASSVGQGYGYTF
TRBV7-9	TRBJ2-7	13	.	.	TGTGCCAGCAGCTTAGGCAGGTCCTACGAGCAGTACTTC	CASSLGRSYEQYF
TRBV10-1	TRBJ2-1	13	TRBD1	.	TGCGCCAGCAGTGAGTCCCAGGGGGTGCGGCAGTTCTTC	CASSESQGVRQFF
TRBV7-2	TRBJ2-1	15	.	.	TGTGCCAGCAGCTTAATAGATACTTCCTACAATGAGCAGTTCTTC	CASSLIDTSYNEQFF
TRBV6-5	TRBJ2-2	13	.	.	TGTGCCAGCAGTCGAGGTAGAACCGGGGAGCTGTTTTTT	CASSRGRTGELFF
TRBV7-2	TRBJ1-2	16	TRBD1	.	TGTGCCAGCAGCCCCCGACAGGGTTTTAACAACTATGGCTACACCTTC	CASSPRQGFNNYGYTF
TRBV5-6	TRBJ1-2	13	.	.	TGTGCCAGCAGCTCGGAGGACGGATATGGCTACACCTTC	CASSSEDGYGYTF
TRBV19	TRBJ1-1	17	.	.	TGTGCCAGTAGTATTACCCCACGGCAGGGAATGAACACTGAAGCTTTCTTT	CASSITPRQGMNTEAFF
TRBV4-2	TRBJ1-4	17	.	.	TGTGCCAGCAGCCAAGATCTCCGGGGAACGGCTAATGAAAAACTGTTTTTT	CASSQDLRGTANEKLFF
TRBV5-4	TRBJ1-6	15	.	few	TGTGCCAGCAGCTTGTCAGAGTACAGCTATTCACCCCTCCACTTT	CASSLSEYSYSPLHF
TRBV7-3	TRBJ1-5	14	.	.	TGTGCCAGCAGCTTATCTGGGGGGGATCAGCCCCAGCATTTT	CASSLSGGDQPQHF
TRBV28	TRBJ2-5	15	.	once	TGTGCCAGCAACGCGGACCGACAGTACCAAGAGACCCAGTACTTC	CASNADRQYQETQYF
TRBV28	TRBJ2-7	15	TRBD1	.	TGTGCCAGCAGTTTAATGGACAGGATCTCCTACGAGCAGTACTTC	CASSLMDRISYEQYF
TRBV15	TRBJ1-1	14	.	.	TGTGCCACTGGGAGGGGGGGCATGAACACTGAAGCTTTCTTT	CATGRGGMNTEAFF
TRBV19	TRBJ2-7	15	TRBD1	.	TGTGCCAGTAGTAGGGACCCCGGACAGGCCTACGAGCAGTACTTC	CASSRDPGQAYEQYF
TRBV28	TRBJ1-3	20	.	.	TGTGCCAGCAGGCCCAACAGGGTCGCTCGCTCCAGAATGTCTGGAAACACCATATATTTT	CASRPNRVARSRMSGNTIYF
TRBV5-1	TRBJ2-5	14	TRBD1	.	TGCGCCAGCAGCTCACAGGGGAACCAAGAGACCCAGTACTTC	CASSSQGNQETQYF
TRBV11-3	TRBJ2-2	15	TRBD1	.	TGTGCCAGCAGCTCGAGTAGGGGGCCCACCGGGGAGCTGTTTTTT	CASSSSRGPTGELFF
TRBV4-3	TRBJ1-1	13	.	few	TGCGCCAGCAGCCAAGATCGGCGGCTTGAAGCTTTCTTT	CASSQDRRLEAFF